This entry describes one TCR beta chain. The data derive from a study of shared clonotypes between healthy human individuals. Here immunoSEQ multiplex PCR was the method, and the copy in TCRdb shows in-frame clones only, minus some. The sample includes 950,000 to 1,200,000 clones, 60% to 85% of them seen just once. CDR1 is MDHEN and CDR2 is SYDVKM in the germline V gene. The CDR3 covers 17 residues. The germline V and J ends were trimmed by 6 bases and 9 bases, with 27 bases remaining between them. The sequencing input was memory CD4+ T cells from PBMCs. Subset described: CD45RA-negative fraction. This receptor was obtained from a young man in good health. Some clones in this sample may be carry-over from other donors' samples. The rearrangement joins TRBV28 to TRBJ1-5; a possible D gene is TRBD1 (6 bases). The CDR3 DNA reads TGTGCCAGCAGCCAGGGGAGTGGAGGTAAATACGCCTGGCCCCAGCATTTT. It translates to CASSQGSGGKYAWPQHF.